Given below is one TCR beta chain in context. Other DNA sequences of this sample code for an identical CDR3. The source of the sample is a study of cytomegalovirus exposure and HLA in healthy donors. With 60 Vbeta and 13 Jbeta primers, the PCR was carried out. TCRdb keeps only in-frame clones here, not all; method: immunoSEQ multiplex PCR. The profile covers about 130,000 clones, with 79% appearing a single time and approximately 7% taken by the ten largest. The germline V and J ends were trimmed by 0 bases and 0 bases, with 6 bases remaining between them. The CDR3 extends over 14 amino acids. Germline CDR1 and CDR2: ENHRY and SYGVKD.

The chain joins TRBV10-3 to TRBJ2-7; weak D call: TRBD2 (6 bases). The material sequenced was PBMCs. This clonotype originated in a man aged 35 to 55 in good health and CMV-seropositive. The CDR3 nucleotides read TGTGCCATCAGTGAGTCCGGGGGCTCCTACGAGCAGTACTTC. Protein: CAISESGGSYEQYF.